Following are 11 T cell receptor beta chains from one sample sequenced in a study of STAT3 mutations in large granular lymphocyte leukemia. Study-wide results and caveats: In T-cell large granular lymphocyte leukemia, about half of patients showed multiple immunodominant subclonotypes.

Their antigens are not known. Sequencing used immunoSEQ multiplex PCR; TCRdb keeps in-frame clones, though not all of them. This sample has approximately 45,000 clones, with about 81% found just once. The specimen sequenced was PBMCs. Receptors were obtained from a human donor with T large granular lymphocyte leukemia. Some clones in this sample may be carry-over from other donors' samples.

Only a few counts were recorded for this clone. This chain uses TRBV19 with TRBJ1-5, with D unclear. In germline, CDR1 is LNHDA, CDR2 SQIVND (reference sequence). This CDR3 spans 13 amino acids. Trimming pared 3 bases from V and 9 bases from J, leaving 12 bases between. CDR3 bases: TGTGCCAGTAGTATTGCGGCAGCAGCGCCCCAGCATTTT. This translates into CASSIAAAAPQHF.

In this sample, this clone turned up once. The CDR3 loop is CATPRPIQGAPHEQYF. The CDR3 region has the DNA TGTGCCACCCCACGGCCAATACAGGGGGCGCCCCACGAGCAGTACTTC. This chain links TRBV28 with TRBJ2-7, with 9 bases fitting TRBD1. The CDR3 totals 16 residues. V dropped 10 bases and J dropped 5; count of bases not matched to a gene: 18. Germline values: CDR1 MDHEN, CDR2 SYDVKM.

This clone showed up just once. This chain uses TRBV19 with TRBJ1-1; the match to TRBD1 covers 7 bases. Unmatched junction bases numbered 9, after V lost 4 bases and J lost 10 bases. The CDR3 is 13 amino acids. Per germline, CDR1 LNHDA and CDR2 SQIVND (reference sequence). The CDR3 bases are TGTGCCAGTAGTACCGGGACAGTCCGTGGAGCTTTCTTT. Translating gives CASSTGTVRGAFF.

This chain joins TRBV5-1 and TRBJ2-5, with D maybe TRBD2 (6 bases). The CDR3 is 17 residues long. With 0 bases removed from V and 2 bases from J, the gap between germline ends came to 17 bases. Germline V gene lookup returns CDR1 SGHRS and CDR2 YFSETQ. CDR3 sequence (DNA): TGCGCCAGCAGCTTGGACTTTTCCGGGACTCCACAAGAGACCCAGTACTTC. This encodes CASSLDFSGTPQETQYF.

The chain employs TRBV19 and TRBJ2-2; D possibly corresponds to TRBD2 (6 bases). Germline V lookup: CDR1 LNHDA, CDR2 SQIVND (reference sequence). V gave up 10 bases and J gave up 4 bases, with 19 bases separating them. CDR3 size: 15 residues. CDR3 in DNA: TGTGCCACCGGGGCCGGGGGAAGGAGCACCGGGGAGCTGTTTTTT. Amino acid sequence: CATGAGGRSTGELFF. The full variable domain, rest sourced from reference TRBV19 and TRBJ2-2, is DGGITQSPKYLFRKEGQNVTLSCEQNLNHDAMYWYRQDPGQGLRLIYYSQIVNDFQKGDIAEGYSVSREKKESFPLTVTSAQKNPTAFYLCATGAGGRSTGELFFGEGSRLTVL.

This chain connects TRBV6-5 to TRBJ2-5, with no clear D. The germline gives CDR1 MNHEY, CDR2 SVGAGI. Trimming cost V 5 bases and J 0 bases, with 13 bases left between them. This CDR3 contains 15 residues. The CDR3 spells CASSRSGLYQETQYF. DNA of the CDR3: TGTGCCAGCAGTCGCTCGGGCCTGTACCAAGAGACCCAGTACTTC.

V gene TRBV29-1 combines with J gene TRBJ2-7, with TRBD1 as a possible D gene (6 bases). Trimming cost V 0 bases and J 5 bases, with 17 bases left between them. The CDR3 runs to 15 residues. Germline CDR1 and CDR2: SQVTM and ANQGSEA. The CDR3 DNA reads as TGCAGCGTTGAAGAGAGTGGGACATCGACCCACGAGCAGTACTTC. It specifies CSVEESGTSTHEQYF.

The V gene is TRBV7-9, the J gene TRBJ2-1; D unclear. V was pared by 1 base and J by 15 bases, with 13 bases between. There are 12 residues in the CDR3. CDR1 and CDR2 from the germline V gene are SEHNR and FQNEAQ (reference sequence). In DNA form, the CDR3 reads TGTGCCAGCAGCTTAGATCCTTTCTCCCTGTTCTTC. The encoded protein is CASSLDPFSLFF.

For the CDR3, the DNA is TGTGCCAGCAGTAATAAGAGGGGGGACCAAGTGGCCCAGTACTTC. Its translation: CASSNKRGDQVAQYF. The chain links TRBV2 to TRBJ2-5; tentatively, D is TRBD1 or TRBD2 (6 bases each). Trimming took 5 bases from V and 9 from J, leaving 22 bases between them. The CDR3 sequence is 15 residues long. Germline V gene data show CDR1 as SNHLY and CDR2 as FYNNEI.

The V gene is TRBV6-5, the J gene TRBJ2-2, with D maybe TRBD2 (5 bases). This CDR3 spans 13 amino acids. Germline CDR1 MNHEY, CDR2 SVGAGI. V was trimmed by 2 bases and J by 6 bases, leaving 7 bases between them. CDR3 region: CASSYSSAGELFF. DNA of the CDR3: TGTGCCAGCAGTTACAGTAGCGCCGGGGAGCTGTTTTTT.

The chain uses TRBV5-1 and TRBJ1-1; no clear D. The CDR3 runs to 15 residues. Trimming stripped 0 bases from V and 1 base from J, with 10 bases between. Germline-derived CDR1 and CDR2 are SGHRS and YFSETQ. CDR3 residues: CASSLEGRTNTEAFF. The CDR3 nucleotides read TGCGCCAGCAGCTTGGAGGGCAGGACGAACACTGAAGCTTTCTTT.